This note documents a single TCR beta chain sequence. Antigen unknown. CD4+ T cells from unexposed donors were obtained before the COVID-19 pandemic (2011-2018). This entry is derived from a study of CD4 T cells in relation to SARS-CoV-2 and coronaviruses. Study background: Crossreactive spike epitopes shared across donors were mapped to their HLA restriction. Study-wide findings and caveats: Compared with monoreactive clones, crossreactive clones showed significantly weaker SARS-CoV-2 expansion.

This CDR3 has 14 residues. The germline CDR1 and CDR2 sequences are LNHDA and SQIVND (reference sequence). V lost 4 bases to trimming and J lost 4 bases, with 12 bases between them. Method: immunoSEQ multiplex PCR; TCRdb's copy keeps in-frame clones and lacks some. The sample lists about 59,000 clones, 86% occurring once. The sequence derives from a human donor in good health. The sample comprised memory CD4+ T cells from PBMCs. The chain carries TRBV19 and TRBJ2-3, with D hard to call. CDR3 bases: TGTGCCAGTAGTAATAGCCAGGCAGCAGATACGCAGTATTTT. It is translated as CASSNSQAADTQYF.